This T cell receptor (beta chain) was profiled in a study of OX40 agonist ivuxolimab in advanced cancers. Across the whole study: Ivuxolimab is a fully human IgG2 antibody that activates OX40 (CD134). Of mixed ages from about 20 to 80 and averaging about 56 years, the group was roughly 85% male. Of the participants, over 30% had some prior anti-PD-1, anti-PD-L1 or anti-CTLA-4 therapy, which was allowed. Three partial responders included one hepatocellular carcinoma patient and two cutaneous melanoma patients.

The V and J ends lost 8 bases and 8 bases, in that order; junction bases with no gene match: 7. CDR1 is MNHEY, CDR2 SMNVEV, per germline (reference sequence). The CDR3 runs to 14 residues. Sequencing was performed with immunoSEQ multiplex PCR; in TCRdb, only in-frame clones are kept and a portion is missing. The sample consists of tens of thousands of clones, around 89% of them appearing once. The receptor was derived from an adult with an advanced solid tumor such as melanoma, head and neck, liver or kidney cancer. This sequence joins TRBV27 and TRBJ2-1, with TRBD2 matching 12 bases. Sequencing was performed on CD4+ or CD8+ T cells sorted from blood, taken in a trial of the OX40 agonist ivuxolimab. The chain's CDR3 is CASGLAGLWDEQFF. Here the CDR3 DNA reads TGTGCCAGCGGACTAGCGGGACTCTGGGATGAGCAGTTCTTC.